The text below deals with one T cell receptor beta chain. Trimming left V 2 bases short and J 10 bases short, with 11 bases between. CDR3 length equals 13 residues. Germline V gene lookup returns CDR1 MNHNS and CDR2 SASEGT. The sample originates from a study of blood T cell repertoires in COVID-19. Only in-frame clones appear in the TCRdb table, and some are missing; sequencing was by immunoSEQ multiplex PCR. The repertoire holds 250,000 to 300,000 clones, approximately 85% seen once, with about 1.9% in the top ten. Sequences were obtained from PBMCs or T cells enriched from blood (not recorded which). This receptor was taken from a woman in her 50s who had recovered from COVID-19. The V gene is TRBV6-1, the J gene TRBJ1-4; tentative D call: TRBD1 (5 bases). The CDR3 DNA is TGTGCCAGCAGTGAACGGGGGGTTGGAAAACTGTTTTTT. As protein: CASSERGVGKLFF.